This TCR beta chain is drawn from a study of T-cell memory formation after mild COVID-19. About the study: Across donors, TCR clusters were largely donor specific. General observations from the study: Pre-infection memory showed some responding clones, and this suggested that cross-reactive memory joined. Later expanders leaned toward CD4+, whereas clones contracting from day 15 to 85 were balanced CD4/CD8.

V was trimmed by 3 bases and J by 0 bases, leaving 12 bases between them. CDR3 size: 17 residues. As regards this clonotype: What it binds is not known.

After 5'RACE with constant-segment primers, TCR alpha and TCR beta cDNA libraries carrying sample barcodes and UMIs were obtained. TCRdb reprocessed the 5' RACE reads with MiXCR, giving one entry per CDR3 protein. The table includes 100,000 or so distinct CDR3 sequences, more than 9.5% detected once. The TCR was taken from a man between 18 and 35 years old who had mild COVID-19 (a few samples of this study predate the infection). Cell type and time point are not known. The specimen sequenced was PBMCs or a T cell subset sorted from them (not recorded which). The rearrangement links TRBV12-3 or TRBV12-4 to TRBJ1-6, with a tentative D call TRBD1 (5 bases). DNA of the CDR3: TGTGCCAGCAGTTTGCTCAGGGATAACTCCTATAATTCACCCCTCCACTTT. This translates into CASSLLRDNSYNSPLHF.